These T cell receptor beta chains were read from a single sample in a study of T cell changes during pregnancy in multiple sclerosis. Produced via immunoSEQ multiplex PCR; TCRdb's table is partial and in-frame only. The sample includes about 97,000 clones, approximately 91% seen only once; the top ten take roughly 3%. Sequencing was performed on peripheral blood, taken in the second trimester of pregnancy. The receptors stem from a female donor with multiple sclerosis, enrolled in a pregnancy study. CDR3s include the opening cysteine and the closing phenylalanine or tryptophan. Fields, in order: clone size, D gene, V gene, J gene, CDR3 DNA, CDR3 protein. A D gene is named only where the DNA matches it firmly. Clone size, where shown, is once, few, many, or a class for clones that have expanded.

>NA|NA|TRBV11-2|TRBJ2-7
TGTGCCAGCAGCTTGATGCGGGAACCCGAGCAGTACTTC
CASSLMREPEQYF
>NA|NA|TRBV6-5|TRBJ2-7
TGTGCCAGCAGTCAACAGGACAGATCCTACGAGCAGTACTTC
CASSQQDRSYEQYF
>NA|NA|TRBV13|TRBJ2-7
TGTGCCAGCAGTTTCACGGAAGCGTCAAGCGGGTACGAGCAGTACTTC
CASSFTEASSGYEQYF
>NA|TRBD2|TRBV13|TRBJ2-2
TGTGCCAGCACCAACCGGGACTACCTCTCCGGGGAGCTGTTTTTT
CASTNRDYLSGELFF
>once|NA|TRBV5-1|TRBJ1-1
TGCGCCAGCAGCTTGGCTAACTACGGGACTGAAGCTTTCTTT
CASSLANYGTEAFF
>NA|TRBD1|TRBV4-1|TRBJ1-3
TGCGCCAGCAGCCAGGACAGGGGGTCGGGAAACACCATATATTTT
CASSQDRGSGNTIYF
>NA|NA|TRBV19|TRBJ2-1
TGTGCCAGTAGTATAGGTCAGGGACATAAGAATGAGCAGTTCTTC
CASSIGQGHKNEQFF
>NA|NA|TRBV2|TRBJ2-7
TGTGCCACCAAGGGGTACGAGCAGTACTTC
CATKGYEQYF
>NA|TRBD2|TRBV4-2|TRBJ2-2
TGTGCCAGCAGCCCGCAGACTAGCGGGAAGAACACCGGGGAGCTGTTTTTT
CASSPQTSGKNTGELFF
>NA|TRBD1|TRBV28|TRBJ1-2
TGTGCCACCCCAGGCCAGGGGGCATCGGGCTACACCTTC
CATPGQGASGYTF
>NA|NA|TRBV7-2|TRBJ2-1
TGTGCCAGCAGCCACGGGGCGGGGGCAGGAGTCTACAATGAGCAGTTCTTC
CASSHGAGAGVYNEQFF
>NA|TRBD1|TRBV7-2|TRBJ1-2
TGTGCCAGCAGCAGGGACAGAACGAGCTATGGCTACACCTTC
CASSRDRTSYGYTF
>few|NA|TRBV5-1|TRBJ2-5
TGCGCCAGCAGCTTGGTGGGCAATCGGGATGAGACCCAGTACTTC
CASSLVGNRDETQYF
>once|NA|TRBV5-4|TRBJ2-5
TGTGCCAGCTCGGGGGGCGGCAGACTAGAAGAGACCCAGTACTTC
CASSGGGRLEETQYF
>few|NA|TRBV28|TRBJ1-5
TGTGCCAGCAGTTTGGGACACGAGAATCAGCCCCAGCATTTT
CASSLGHENQPQHF
>NA|TRBD2|TRBV4-1|TRBJ2-3
TGCGCCAGCAGCCAAGTGGGACTAGCCAAGACAGATACGCAGTATTTT
CASSQVGLAKTDTQYF
>NA|TRBD1|TRBV25-1|TRBJ2-4
TGTGCCAGCAGTGAACACCTGACAGGGGTAAACATTCAGTACTTC
CASSEHLTGVNIQYF
>NA|NA|TRBV9|TRBJ1-1
TGTGCCAGCAGCGTATCTTCAGGGTTGGACACTGAAGCTTTCTTT
CASSVSSGLDTEAFF
>NA|NA|TRBV29-1|TRBJ1-2
TGCAGCGTATCCATCGGGAAGGCAGGCTACACCTTC
CSVSIGKAGYTF
>NA|TRBD1|TRBV5-6|TRBJ2-6
TGTGCCAGCAGTTTCAGGGGGTTAAGCTCTGGGGCCAACGTCCTGACTTTC
CASSFRGLSSGANVLTF
>NA|NA|TRBV5-1|TRBJ2-1
TGCGCCAGCAGCTTGACGGCGGGGACCCTACAGGAGCAGTTCTTC
CASSLTAGTLQEQFF
>NA|NA|TRBV19|TRBJ2-7
TGTGCCAGTCGCCGTGGACAGTCCCTGTCCTACGAGCAGTACTTC
CASRRGQSLSYEQYF
>NA|NA|TRBV5-6|TRBJ2-3
TGTGCCAGCAGCTTGCGGTCGTCAGGGTTTGTGACAGATACGCAGTATTTT
CASSLRSSGFVTDTQYF
>NA|TRBD2|TRBV11-2|TRBJ2-5
TGTGCCAGCAGCTTAGCCCCTAGCGGGATCGACTTC
CASSLAPSGIDF
>NA|TRBD1|TRBV4-3|TRBJ2-1
TGCGCCAGCAGCCAAAGGCAGGGGGCTATGAATGAGCAGTTCTTC
CASSQRQGAMNEQFF
>NA|TRBD2|TRBV5-4|TRBJ2-3
TGTGCCACCACTCCCGGACTAGCGAAAGGAGATACGCAGTATTTT
CATTPGLAKGDTQYF
>NA|NA|TRBV19|TRBJ2-1
TGTGCCAGTAGTTCGGGGAGGTTTCTAGCTCGTGATGAGCAGTTCTTC
CASSSGRFLARDEQFF
>NA|NA|TRBV19|TRBJ2-6
TGTGCCAGTAGTATCCGGACAGTGGAAGGTTGGGGGGCCAACGTCCTGACTTTC
CASSIRTVEGWGANVLTF
>NA|NA|TRBV25-1|TRBJ1-6
TGTGCCAGCAGTGAGGTGGGACTTTATTCACCCCTCCACTTT
CASSEVGLYSPLHF
>NA|TRBD1|TRBV30|TRBJ2-6
TGTGCCTTCGGGACAGGGGCTGGGGCCAACGTCCTGACTTTC
CAFGTGAGANVLTF
>many|TRBD1|TRBV7-9|TRBJ2-7
TGTGCCAGCAGCCACCCGGGACAGGGGGCGCGGGGGCAGTACTTC
CASSHPGQGARGQYF
>few|NA|TRBV2|TRBJ1-2
TGTGCCACTACGCCGCCATACTACACCTTC
CATTPPYYTF
>NA|NA|TRBV5-1|TRBJ2-7
TGCGCCAGCAGCTTGGACATCACTAGCTACGAGCAGTACTTC
CASSLDITSYEQYF
>NA|TRBD1|TRBV28|TRBJ1-5
TGTGCCAGCAAGGGACAGGGAGCTATACAATGGCAGCCCCAGCATTTT
CASKGQGAIQWQPQHF
>NA|TRBD1|TRBV27|TRBJ2-3
TGTGCCAGCAGACAGGGGGGAGTCACAGATACGCAGTATTTT
CASRQGGVTDTQYF
>once|TRBD2|TRBV19|TRBJ2-2
TGTGCCAGTAGGACGAGCGGGAGAAGCACCGGGGAGCTGTTTTTT
CASRTSGRSTGELFF
>NA|NA|TRBV5-6|TRBJ1-2
TGTGCCAGCAGCTTAAGAACAGACCAATCTTACTATGGCTACACCTTC
CASSLRTDQSYYGYTF